Below, 20 T cell receptor beta chains from the same sample are listed, as sequenced in a study of shared clonotypes between healthy human individuals. The repertoire was sequenced with immunoSEQ multiplex PCR; TCRdb's copy has only in-frame clones and lacks some. The table lists millions of clones, 85% to 95% of them singletons. The sample consisted of naive CD4+ T cells sorted from blood. Subset given: CD45RA+ positively selected. These receptors originate from a man younger than 35 in good health.

The gene calls are TRBV7-2 and TRBJ2-1; 10 nucleotides match TRBD2. The V gene's germline CDR1 is SGHTA and CDR2 FQGNSA. The V and J ends lost 3 bases and 8 bases, in that order; junction bases with no gene match: 10. This CDR3 is 16 amino acids long. The CDR3 loop reads CASSFGSGRAEDEQFF. The CDR3 DNA reads TGTGCCAGCAGCTTTGGGAGCGGGAGGGCCGAAGATGAGCAGTTCTTC.

The chain uses TRBV6-5 and TRBJ2-7; no clear D gene. Germline loops: CDR1 MNHEY, CDR2 SVGAGI. The CDR3 loop spans 15 amino acids. The V gene lost 5 bases and the J gene lost 1 base, with 15 bases spanning the gap. CDR3 region: CASSISLGRSYEQYF. The CDR3 DNA is TGTGCCAGCAGTATATCCCTAGGCAGATCCTACGAGCAGTACTTC.

The V and J genes are TRBV7-8 and TRBJ2-3; TRBD2 aligns across 8 bases. Trimming removed 3 bases from V and 5 bases from J; junction bases left unmatched: 7. CDR3 length: 15 amino acids. Germline CDR1 reads SGHVS; CDR2 reads FQNEAQ. CDR3 amino acids: CASSFRGGRIDTQYF. The CDR3 nucleotides read TGTGCCAGCAGCTTTCGGGGGGGCCGGATAGATACGCAGTATTTT.

The chain joins TRBV29-1 to TRBJ1-1; possible D gene TRBD1, 5 bases. CDR1 is SQVTM and CDR2 is ANQGSEA in the germline V gene. V was pared by 6 bases and J by 5 bases, with 19 bases between. The CDR3 has 14 residues. CDR3 coding DNA: TGCAGCGTCGCCCCCCGACAGTGGGGGACTGAAGCTTTCTTT. Translating gives CSVAPRQWGTEAFF. Full variable domain (outside the CDR3, taken from reference TRBV29-1 and TRBJ1-1): SAVISQKPSRDICQRGTSLTIQCQVDSQVTMMFWYRQQPGQSLTLIATANQGSEATYESGFVIDKFPISRPNLTFSTLTVSNMSPEDSSIYLCSVAPRQWGTEAFFGQGTRLTVV.

A remark on this clone: Other DNA sequences in this specimen translate into the identical CDR3. V gene TRBV18 combines with J gene TRBJ2-7, with 10 bases that match TRBD1. The germline CDR1 and CDR2 sequences are KGHSH and LQKENI. The CDR3 runs to 15 residues. J was trimmed by 2 bases and V by 3 bases; bases with no gene match: 4. In DNA form, the CDR3 reads TGTGCCAGCTCACCGGGACAGGGGAGGACCTACGAGCAGTACTTC. Its protein is CASSPGQGRTYEQYF.

This rearrangement joins TRBV7-9 to TRBJ1-2; TRBD1 aligns across 9 bases. The CDR3 length is 14 residues. CDR1 is SEHNR and CDR2 is FQNEAQ in the germline V gene (reference sequence). V gave up 5 bases and J gave up 4 bases; unmatched junction bases: 5. CDR3 DNA: TGTGCCAGCAGCCGGACAGGGGCCACCTATGGCTACACCTTC. It is translated as CASSRTGATYGYTF. Based on the CDR3 plus reference TRBV7-9 and TRBJ1-2, the full variable domain is DTGVSQNPRHKITKRGQNVTFRCDPISEHNRLYWYRQTLGQGPEFLTYFQNEAQLEKSRLLSDRFSAERPKGSFSTLEIQRTEQGDSAMYLCASSRTGATYGYTFGSGTRLTVV.

CDR3 bases: TGTGCCAGTAGTATAGAGGCAGGAGAACCCCTCCACTTT. The encoded protein is CASSIEAGEPLHF. This rearrangement joins TRBV19 to TRBJ1-6, with D unclear. Trimming took off 0 bases at V and 12 bases at J, with 9 bases between the two ends. This CDR3 has 13 amino acids. The germline V gene has CDR1 LNHDA and CDR2 SQIVND (reference sequence).

To note about this clone: The same CDR3 also results from other DNA sequences found in this sample. The chain links TRBV11-2 to TRBJ2-6; D is ambiguous. Per the germline V gene, CDR1 is SGHAT and CDR2 is FQNNGV. Trimming left V 5 bases short and J 4 bases short, with 3 bases between. The CDR3 has 12 residues. CDR3 bases: TGTGCCAGCAGCCCCGGGGCCAACGTCCTGACTTTC. Encoded protein: CASSPGANVLTF.

The chain has TRBV27 and TRBJ2-2; no reliable D call. The germline V gene encodes CDR1 MNHEY and CDR2 SMNVEV (reference sequence). Trimming left V 1 base short and J 1 base short, with 4 bases between. This CDR3 has 14 amino acids. The CDR3: CASSLLVNTGELFF. The CDR3 nucleotides read TGTGCCAGCAGTTTATTAGTGAACACCGGGGAGCTGTTTTTT.

V and J are TRBV5-1 and TRBJ2-1; a weak D match, TRBD1 (6 bases). V lost 5 bases and J lost 4, with 13 bases in between. The CDR3 is 14 amino acids. The V gene's germline CDR1 is SGHRS and CDR2 YFSETQ. This CDR3 is CASRMGDMYNEQFF. The CDR3 coding sequence is TGCGCCAGCAGAATGGGGGACATGTACAATGAGCAGTTCTTC.

This chain links TRBV28 with TRBJ2-2; maybe TRBD2 (5 bases). The ends were cut back, 3 bases at V and 7 bases at J, with 9 bases in the middle. The CDR3 is 13 residues long. In germline, CDR1 is MDHEN, CDR2 SYDVKM. CDR3 in DNA: TGTGCCAGCAGTTTGGTGGGAGACGGGGAGCTGTTTTTT. This encodes CASSLVGDGELFF.

This chain links TRBV10-3 with TRBJ2-3, with 10 bases matching TRBD2. With 3 bases clipped from V and 5 bases from J, the junction kept 5 bases outside the gene matches. The CDR3 sequence is 15 residues long. The V gene's germline CDR1 is ENHRY and CDR2 SYGVKD. The CDR3 region is CAISDRLAGEDTQYF. The DNA for the CDR3 is TGTGCCATCAGTGATCGCCTAGCGGGAGAAGATACGCAGTATTTT.

This chain joins TRBV5-1 and TRBJ1-3; 9 bases are a match to TRBD1. CDR3 size: 15 residues. In germline, CDR1 is SGHRS, CDR2 YFSETQ. Trimming took 6 bases from V and 0 from J; bases not matched to a gene: 4. DNA of the CDR3: TGCGCCAGCAAGACAGGGGGACTCTCTGGAAACACCATATATTTT. Amino acid sequence: CASKTGGLSGNTIYF.

The chain couples TRBV7-9 to TRBJ2-7; D may correspond to TRBD1 or TRBD2 (5 bases each). V was clipped by 5 bases and J by 6 bases, with 14 bases between them. Germline CDR1 SEHNR, CDR2 FQNEAQ (reference sequence). There are 13 residues in the CDR3. CDR3 residues: CASSVGTAREQYF. The CDR3 nucleotides are TGTGCCAGCAGCGTGGGGACCGCTCGCGAGCAGTACTTC.

The chain uses TRBV18 and TRBJ2-1, with 8 positions matching TRBD2. The CDR3 contains 15 residues. Germline V gives CDR1 KGHSH, CDR2 LQKENI. J lost 5 bases, V lost 4 bases, and 7 bases had no gene match. CDR3 DNA: TGTGCCAGCTCACTCCCCGGGACTAGTCACAATGAGCAGTTCTTC. Encoded protein: CASSLPGTSHNEQFF.

This clone is a singleton in its sample. The chain couples TRBV11-2 to TRBJ1-2; a weak D match, TRBD1 (6 bases). The CDR3 contains 16 residues. Germline V gene lookup returns CDR1 SGHAT and CDR2 FQNNGV. V lost 5 bases to trimming and J lost 0 bases, with 16 bases between them. CDR3 sequence reads: CASSPGQSTTNYGYTF. CDR3 DNA: TGTGCCAGCAGCCCAGGACAGTCTACCACTAACTATGGCTACACCTTC.

Remarks on this clone: At the DNA level, this CDR3 is encoded by other sequences in the same sample as well. J is TRBJ2-2 and V is TRBV6-5; D call uncertain. Germline V lookup: CDR1 MNHEY, CDR2 SVGAGI. This CDR3 contains 12 residues. Deletions cut 6 bases from V and 0 bases from J, with 2 bases between. Written as DNA, the CDR3 is TGTGCCAGCAGCTCGAACACCGGGGAGCTGTTTTTT. It specifies CASSSNTGELFF.

The chain combines TRBV27 with TRBJ2-7, with D possibly called TRBD1 or TRBD2 (5 bases each). The germline V and J ends were trimmed by 3 bases and 6 bases, with 15 bases remaining between them. The length of the CDR3 is 14 residues. In germline, CDR1 is MNHEY, CDR2 SMNVEV (reference sequence). In DNA form, the CDR3 reads TGTGCCAGCAGTTTCCGTTTGAGGGGCCGCGAGCAGTACTTC. It yields the protein CASSFRLRGREQYF.

The J gene is TRBJ1-2, the V gene TRBV6-5; D call uncertain. The ends were cut back, 6 bases at V and 3 bases at J, with 17 bases in the middle. The CDR3 consists of 15 residues. Germline CDR1 and CDR2: MNHEY and SVGAGI. CDR3 DNA: TGTGCCAGCAGACGACCCCGGGTTTCCGACTATGGCTACACCTTC. It specifies CASRRPRVSDYGYTF.

This sequence joins TRBV27 and TRBJ2-5, with 9 positions matching TRBD1. J lost 5 bases, V lost 6 bases, and 16 bases had no gene match. Germline values: CDR1 MNHEY, CDR2 SMNVEV (reference sequence). This CDR3 spans 17 amino acids. CDR3 bases: TGTGCCAGCAGATCCGTACCGGGACAGGGCTTTCAGGAGACCCAGTACTTC. Translation gives CASRSVPGQGFQETQYF.